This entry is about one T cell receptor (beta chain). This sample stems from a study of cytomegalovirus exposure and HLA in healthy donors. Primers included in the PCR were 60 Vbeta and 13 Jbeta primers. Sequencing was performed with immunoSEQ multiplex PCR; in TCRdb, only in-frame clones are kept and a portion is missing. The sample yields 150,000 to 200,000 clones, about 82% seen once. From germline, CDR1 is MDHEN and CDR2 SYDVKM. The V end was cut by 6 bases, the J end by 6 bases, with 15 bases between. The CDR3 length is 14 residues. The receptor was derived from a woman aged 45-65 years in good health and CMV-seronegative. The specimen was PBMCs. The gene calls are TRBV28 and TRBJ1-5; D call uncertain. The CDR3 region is CASRTETVGQPQHF. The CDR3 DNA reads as TGTGCCAGCAGAACAGAAACTGTGGGTCAGCCCCAGCATTTT.